Below, 20 T cell receptor beta chains from the same sample are listed, as sequenced in a study of cytotoxic CD8 clonotypes in ibrutinib-treated CLL. Produced via immunoSEQ multiplex PCR; TCRdb's table is partial and in-frame only. The table shows about 11,000 clones, with over 60% occurring only once. Here the sequenced sample was PBMCs, taken at disease progression, from a patient treated with ibrutinib. Receptors were obtained from a human donor with chronic lymphocytic leukemia.

The chain recombines TRBV2 with TRBJ2-7; 9 bases agree with TRBD1. The J segment lost 2 bases and the V segment lost 4 bases, leaving 0 bases of the junction unmatched. In germline, CDR1 is SNHLY, CDR2 FYNNEI. This CDR3 comprises 13 residues. The CDR3 region is CASSGDRAYEQYF. The CDR3 nucleotides are TGTGCCAGCAGTGGGGACAGGGCCTACGAGCAGTACTTC.

The chain recombines TRBV6-1 with TRBJ1-1, with no clear D. The germline V and J ends were trimmed by 6 bases and 1 base, with 12 bases remaining between them. The CDR3 covers 14 residues. Germline V CDR1 and CDR2: MNHNS, SASEGT. CDR3 amino acids: CASRPGPANTEAFF. DNA for the CDR3: TGTGCCAGCAGGCCGGGTCCAGCGAACACTGAAGCTTTCTTT.

The V call is TRBV4-1, the J call TRBJ2-1; D not certain. Germline V gives CDR1 MGHRA, CDR2 YSYEKL. This CDR3 spans 14 amino acids. V shed 0 bases and J shed 3 bases, with 6 bases lying between them. The CDR3 region is CASSQESVYNEQFF. As DNA, the CDR3 is TGCGCCAGCAGCCAAGAATCGGTCTACAATGAGCAGTTCTTC.

The chain uses TRBV5-1 and TRBJ1-3; no reliable D call. This CDR3 is 15 amino acids long. Germline CDR1 reads SGHRS; CDR2 reads YFSETQ. V was clipped by 3 bases and J by 1 base, with 11 bases between them. CDR3 sequence: CASSSSGFSGNTIYF. CDR3 bases: TGCGCCAGCAGCTCATCAGGATTTTCTGGAAACACCATATATTTT.

This chain uses TRBV29-1 with TRBJ1-3; D unclear. Germline V lookup: CDR1 SQVTM, CDR2 ANQGSEA. V gave up 6 bases and J gave up 2 bases, with 14 bases separating them. The CDR3 contains 14 residues. CDR3 region: CSVVTVVAGNTIYF. In nucleotides, the CDR3 is TGCAGCGTCGTCACAGTGGTCGCTGGAAACACCATATATTTT.

This clone has only a few counts. This sequence joins TRBV27 and TRBJ2-7; D could derive from TRBD1 or TRBD2 (5 bases each). Germline lookup yields CDR1 MNHEY and CDR2 SMNVEV (reference sequence). The V gene lost 7 bases and the J gene lost 0 bases, with 13 bases spanning the gap. The CDR3 runs to 14 residues. The CDR3 protein is CASTWDASSYEQYF. The CDR3 nucleotides are TGTGCCAGCACCTGGGACGCAAGCTCCTACGAGCAGTACTTC.

The CDR3 loop reads CASSQSVLGSYNSPLHF. Written as DNA, the CDR3 is TGTGCCAGCAGCCAATCTGTCCTGGGCTCCTATAATTCACCCCTCCACTTT. This chain links TRBV7-2 with TRBJ1-6; D is unresolved. This CDR3 is built from 17 residues. Trimming took off 5 bases at V and 0 bases at J, with 14 bases between the two ends. Germline loops: CDR1 SGHTA, CDR2 FQGNSA. Based on the CDR3 plus reference TRBV7-2 and TRBJ1-6, the full variable domain is GAGVSQSPSNKVTEKGKDVELRCDPISGHTALYWYRQSLGQGLEFLIYFQGNSAPDKSGLPSDRFSAERTGGSVSTLTIQRTQQEDSAVYLCASSQSVLGSYNSPLHFGNGTRLTVT.

The rearrangement joins TRBV5-6 to TRBJ2-1; no firm D call. The germline V gene has CDR1 SGHDT and CDR2 YYEEEE. Trimming left V 4 bases short and J 9 bases short, with 11 bases between. The CDR3 totals 12 residues. The CDR3 loop is CASSRKDGEQFF. The CDR3 DNA reads as TGTGCCAGCAGCCGAAAAGATGGTGAGCAGTTCTTC.

This chain uses TRBV7-3 with TRBJ2-7, with 8 bases aligning to TRBD1. CDR3 length equals 16 residues. Germline V CDR1 and CDR2: SGHTA, FQGTGA. The junction had 13 bases not matched to a gene; V was cut back by 7 bases and J by 2 bases. CDR3 nucleotides: TGTGCCAGCATCCCGGGACAGGTTCGAGAGACCTACGAGCAGTACTTC. Its protein product is CASIPGQVRETYEQYF.

The CDR3 loop reads CASSVWGGNEKLFF. The CDR3 DNA follows: TGTGCCAGCAGCGTATGGGGGGGCAATGAAAAACTGTTTTTT. The rearrangement joins TRBV9 to TRBJ1-4; weak D call: TRBD1 (6 bases). From germline, CDR1 is SGDLS and CDR2 YYNGEE. V was shortened by 1 base and J by 5 bases, with 9 bases between the two germline ends. The CDR3 is 14 residues long.

There are a few counts of this clone. The chain uses TRBV7-9 and TRBJ1-6, with D possibly being TRBD1 (5 bases). The CDR3 sequence is 14 residues long. Trimming left V 8 bases short and J 6 bases short, with 14 bases between. Germline V gives CDR1 SEHNR, CDR2 FQNEAQ (reference sequence). The CDR3: CASRIQGSNSPLHF. CDR3 coding DNA: TGTGCCAGCCGGATTCAGGGAAGTAATTCACCCCTCCACTTT.

This rearrangement joins TRBV2 to TRBJ2-3, with D maybe TRBD1 (5 bases). Germline CDR1 SNHLY, CDR2 FYNNEI. The V end lost 5 bases, the J end lost 2 bases, and 17 bases lay between the germline ends. The length of the CDR3 is 16 residues. CDR3 in amino acids: CASSPDTWPYTDTQYF. CDR3 nucleotides: TGTGCCAGCAGTCCGGACACCTGGCCCTACACAGATACGCAGTATTTT.

The V gene is TRBV6-1, the J gene TRBJ1-2; the D is unclear. The ends were cut back, 1 base at V and 4 bases at J, with 7 bases in the middle. The germline gives CDR1 MNHNS, CDR2 SASEGT. CDR3 length equals 13 residues. CDR3 DNA: TGTGCCAGCAGTGAAGGGCCGGGCTATGGCTACACCTTC. It codes for CASSEGPGYGYTF.

This clone has only a few counts. V is TRBV11-2 and J is TRBJ2-3; D might be TRBD2 (7 bases). The CDR3 spans 14 residues. V was clipped by 8 bases and J by 1 base, with 13 bases between them. From germline, CDR1 is SGHAT and CDR2 FQNNGV. CDR3 residues: CASRGAAGTDTQYF. CDR3 DNA sequence: TGTGCCAGCCGGGGGGCCGCGGGCACAGATACGCAGTATTTT.

The V and J genes are TRBV29-1 and TRBJ1-2, with 7 bases lining up with TRBD1. Germline V lookup: CDR1 SQVTM, CDR2 ANQGSEA. CDR3 length equals 14 residues. V dropped 6 bases and J dropped 2; count of bases not matched to a gene: 9. Here the CDR3 DNA reads TGCAGCGTGGCAGGGGGGTCCGGGAACTATGGCTACACCTTC. Encoded protein: CSVAGGSGNYGYTF.

This clone was recorded once. This chain connects TRBV2 to TRBJ2-1; 7 nucleotides align to TRBD1. This CDR3 has 14 amino acids. Trimming removed 8 bases from V and 4 bases from J; junction bases left unmatched: 8. Germline V CDR1 and CDR2: SNHLY, FYNNEI. Here the CDR3 reads CASEGAAEYNEQFF. DNA for the CDR3: TGTGCCAGCGAGGGGGCTGCAGAATACAATGAGCAGTTCTTC.

This clone occurred a few times. The chain has TRBV7-2 and TRBJ1-2; D gene ambiguous. V was shortened by 1 base and J by 8 bases, with 5 bases between the two germline ends. Germline CDR1 and CDR2: SGHTA and FQGNSA. The CDR3 length is 11 residues. CDR3 amino acids: CASSLVEGYTF. In DNA form, the CDR3 reads TGTGCCAGCAGCTTAGTCGAAGGCTACACCTTC.

CDR3: CASSSGQGRGNTEAFF. CDR3 in DNA: TGCGCCAGCAGTTCTGGTCAGGGGAGAGGGAACACTGAAGCTTTCTTT. The chain uses TRBV5-1 and TRBJ1-1; weak D call: TRBD1 (6 bases). In germline, CDR1 is SGHRS, CDR2 YFSETQ. The CDR3 loop spans 16 amino acids. The V and J ends lost 5 bases and 1 base respectively, with 18 bases between them.

The rearrangement links TRBV7-9 to TRBJ1-1, with unresolved D. CDR1 SEHNR and CDR2 FQNEAQ come from the germline V gene (reference sequence). The V gene lost 4 bases and the J gene lost 3 bases, with 9 bases spanning the gap. This CDR3 comprises 13 residues. Here the CDR3 DNA reads TGTGCCAGCAGCTGGATCATAGACACTGAAGCTTTCTTT. Translation: CASSWIIDTEAFF.

The chain carries TRBV14 and TRBJ2-7, with D tentatively TRBD1 or TRBD2 (5 bases each). Germline V gene sequence: CDR1 SGHDN, CDR2 FVKESK. V dropped 4 bases and J dropped 7 bases, with 23 bases sitting between them. The length of the CDR3 is 16 residues. CDR3 sequence: CASSRWSGSGTGEQYF. CDR3 in DNA: TGTGCCAGCAGCCGATGGTCCGGGTCGGGGACGGGTGAGCAGTACTTC.